The next 5 T cell receptor beta chains were all read from a single sample in a study of blood T cells in healthy people across ages. It was with a sample-barcoded 5' primer and a J-beta primer mix that a second PCR of roughly 6 to 11 cycles was run. TCRdb re-called the 5' RACE reads through MiXCR, storing one row per CDR3 protein. Here the sample spans some 920,000 distinct CDR3 sequences, roughly 51% being singletons. Sequenced: blood. These TCRs come from a woman aged 55 to 70 in good health.

The chain recombines TRBV6-1 with TRBJ2-3; 7 positions match TRBD2. CDR1 and CDR2 from the germline V gene are MNHNS and SASEGT. The CDR3 covers 19 residues. V lost 2 bases and J lost 0; bases outside the gene matches: 14. The CDR3 sequence is CASSESAPWGGPSTDTQYF. CDR3 bases: TGTGCCAGCAGTGAATCCGCCCCGTGGGGGGGACCTAGCACAGATACGCAGTATTTT.

A note on this clonotype: A read error may explain this, as a much larger clone is one base away. The chain carries TRBV7-2 and TRBJ2-5; TRBD2 is a possible D gene (6 bases). The germline gives CDR1 SGHTA, CDR2 FQGNSA. The length of the CDR3 is 13 residues. CDR3 in DNA: TGTGCCGGCAGCTTCCAGCGGGAAGAGACCCAGTACTTC. Translated, it gives CAGSFQREETQYF.

The chain has TRBV29-1 and TRBJ2-1; a weak D match, TRBD1 (5 bases). Trimming removed 7 bases at V and 10 bases at J, with 20 bases between. The CDR3 has 13 residues. The germline V gene has CDR1 SQVTM and CDR2 ANQGSEA. In DNA, the CDR3 is TGCAGCGGTGCACTGGTAGGGGATGGGGAGCAGTTCTTC. This encodes CSGALVGDGEQFF.

V gene TRBV4-3 combines with J gene TRBJ1-2; D is unresolved. Germline CDR1 LGHNA, CDR2 YSLEER. The CDR3 sequence is 14 residues long. V dropped 2 bases and J dropped 0 bases, with 7 bases sitting between them. CDR3 amino acids: CASSQFSANYGYTF. The CDR3 DNA follows: TGCGCCAGCAGCCAATTCTCCGCTAACTATGGCTACACCTTC.

The chain carries TRBV7-7 and TRBJ2-4, with TRBD1 identical over 9 bases. TRBJ2-5 matches the DNA end more closely, so the J call is doubtful. This CDR3 is built from 16 residues. Germline CDR1 SSHAT, CDR2 FNYEAQ (reference sequence). The CDR3 sequence: CASSAGTGRFTETQYF. As DNA, the CDR3 is TGTGCCAGCAGCGCCGGGACAGGGCGCTTCACTGAGACCCAGTACTTC.